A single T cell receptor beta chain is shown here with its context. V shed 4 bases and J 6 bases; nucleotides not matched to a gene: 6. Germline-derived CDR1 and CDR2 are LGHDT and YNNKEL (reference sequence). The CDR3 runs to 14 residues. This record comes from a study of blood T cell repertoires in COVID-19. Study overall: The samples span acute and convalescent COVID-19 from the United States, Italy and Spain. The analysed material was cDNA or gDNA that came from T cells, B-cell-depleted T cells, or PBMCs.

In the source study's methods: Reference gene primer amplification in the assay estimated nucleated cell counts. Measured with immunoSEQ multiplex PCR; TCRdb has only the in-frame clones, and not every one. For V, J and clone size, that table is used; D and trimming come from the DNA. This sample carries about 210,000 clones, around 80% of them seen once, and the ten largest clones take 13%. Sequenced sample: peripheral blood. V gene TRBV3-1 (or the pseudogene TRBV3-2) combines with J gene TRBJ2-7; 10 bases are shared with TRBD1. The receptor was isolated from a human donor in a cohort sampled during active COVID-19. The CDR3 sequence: CASSLRDRGVEQYF. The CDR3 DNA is TGTGCCAGCAGCCTGCGGGACAGGGGCGTCGAGCAGTACTTC.